This T cell receptor beta chain originates from a study of beta chain features in type 1 diabetes (dated by TCRdb to between 2018 and 2020). In the study overall: Patients and healthy donors did not differ in mean age, gender distribution, total cell number or subset yield. Naive and central memory subsets were obtained from all 30 or so donors, but regulatory and stem cell-like memory subsets were isolated from only 8 patients and roughly eight healthy donors. The study compared the TCRB repertoires of sorted circulating CD4+ T cell subsets in recently diagnosed type 1 diabetes patients with those in matched healthy donors. A total of roughly 100,000,000 sorted cells were examined across all samples, and the number of cells per subset was strongly correlated with RNA yield. Summary of the overall study and its limitations: PCR might favor shorter templates, but patient and control samples were amplified and corrected together, so any skew would affect both groups equally. Patients with type 1 diabetes made fewer insertions and deleted more nucleotides at VDJ recombination sites, implying thymic rearrangement abnormalities. HLA sub-analyses involved small numbers of individuals, so any influence of HLA type on TCRB rearrangement remained unresolved. Sequencing cDNA rather than genomic DNA could over-represent highly expressing activated cells, although activation and CD3 levels did not differ between groups. A moderate but significant shortening of TCRB CDR3 length was observed in type 1 diabetes patients in all four CD4+ subsets. Naive, central memory and regulatory TCRB repertoires appeared more similar among patients than among healthy donors.

The entire amount of isolated RNA was reverse transcribed using the High Capacity cDNA Reverse Transcription Kit, so the sequenced TCRB transcripts were expressed ones. Deep immunoSEQ sequencing was performed on naive, central memory and regulatory T cell samples, with an average of roughly 4 million total reads per sample. After sorted cells were lysed in RLT buffer, RNA was extracted with DNase-treated RNeasy Micro or Mini kits, with the choice depending on cell number. To prevent cross-contamination, each cell subset was processed individually, whereas patient and healthy donor samples were processed jointly. The immunoSEQ multiplex PCR was used to amplify TCRB sequences from cDNA, yielding 87-bp fragments that span the CDR3 region. Sequencing of the amplicons was performed on the Illumina HiSeq platform. Per the original workflow: PCR bias was computationally corrected using synthetic template baselines, reads within Hamming distance 2 were collapsed, and singletons that could not be merged were discarded. Reads were aligned against IMGT so that V, D and J genes, CDR3 length and insertions or deletions at six rearrangement sites could be assigned. Within each subset, clonotype counts were normalized to sorted cell number, and only after that were true diversity and Gini coefficients computed with the tcR R package. The overlap coefficient, calculated on TCRB nucleotide sequences, was used to quantify repertoire sharing. Drawn from immuneACCESS, this table holds only the in-frame rearrangements with V and J called that TCRdb kept. Clones are partly lost; checked studies trace under half to an unresolved V gene and leave the rest unexplained. That table is the source of V, J and clone size, and D and trimming were worked out from the DNA. Counted in this sample were around 180,000 clones; about an eighth of them appeared once. The top ten clonotypes cover 0.62% of the sample.

This clone occurred a few times. The antigen it recognizes is unknown. No quality values exist for individual bases; no much larger clone is one base distant. Each donor gave one peripheral blood draw, averaging approximately 110 mL, which was collected into heparinised tubes. A BD FACSAria II and a panel including CD45RO, CCR7, CD25, CD127, CD95 and CD27 were used to sort naive, central memory, regulatory and stem cell-like memory CD4+ T cells. Purity was above 98% for every sorted population. PBMCs were isolated immediately by Lymphoprep density gradient centrifugation and stained directly without culture. So that batch effects would be minimized, each experiment stained and sorted samples in pairs, pairing one healthy donor with one patient. Compared with germline, V lacks 11 bases and J lacks 6 bases; bases without a gene match: 10. Its CDR3 holds 14 amino acids, cysteine through phenylalanine. Only the CDR3 part of the read is kept: 42 bases, read in frame from the first base. CDR1 is given as LNHDA and CDR2 as SQIVND, both from the germline V gene (reference sequence).

The sequenced sample consisted of central memory CD4+ T cells from blood. The source is a woman between 18 and 29 years old in good health. The chain uses TRBV19 and TRBJ2-2; TRBD2 matches 9 bases in the middle. The CDR3 region: CASKGTSIAGELFF. Read as DNA, the sequence is TGTGCCTCCAAAGGGACTAGCATAGCCGGGGAGCTGTTTTTT.